Only a few counts were recorded for the clone carrying this T cell receptor (beta chain). Its antigen remains unidentified. The entry originates in a study of cytomegalovirus exposure and HLA in healthy donors. As for the study in general: Some 80 million unique TCR sequences came from HLA-typed donors in an early release. Study-level results: Later analysis demonstrated an association between a missense DCLRE1C variant and TCR beta V- and J-gene trimming. In an earlier analysis, productive rearrangement rates for most beta V segments clustered near 87% or 30%.

The CDR3 loop spans 11 amino acids. CDR1 is GTSNPN and CDR2 is SVGIG in the germline V gene (reference sequence). Trimming removed 0 bases from V and 7 bases from J, with 6 bases in between. In the PCR, 60 Vbeta and 13 Jbeta primers were used. This table comes from immunoSEQ multiplex PCR, and its TCRdb copy is limited to in-frame clones, with some not included. Of about 120,000 clones listed, 77% are singletons. The V call is TRBV30, the J call TRBJ1-1; D not resolved. The receptor was isolated from a man in his forties or fifties in good health and CMV-seropositive. The sample taken for sequencing was PBMCs. The DNA for the CDR3 is TGTGCCTGGAGTGTAGCTGTTGAAGCTTTCTTT. Translation gives CAWSVAVEAFF.